Presented here are 8 T cell receptor beta chains from one specimen sequenced in a study of spatial heterogeneity in lung cancer. Time point reported: sample taken at primary tumor resection. The sequenced material consisted of unsorted whole RNA from tumor, nontumor lung or frozen PBMC. TCRdb itself ran the 5' RACE reads through MiXCR, one entry per CDR3 protein. The sample comprises over 90,000 distinct CDR3 sequences, over 8.5% of which are singletons, and about 7% rests with the top ten. The material sequenced was PBMCs, taken at surgery. The receptors come from a male donor with early-stage non-small cell lung cancer.

The genes are TRBV5-1 and TRBJ2-3; a possible D gene is TRBD2 (6 bases). Germline CDR1 SGHRS, CDR2 YFSETQ. Deletions cut 0 bases from V and 2 bases from J, with 7 bases between. The length of the CDR3 is 14 residues. CDR3 sequence: CASSLGDFTDTQYF. The CDR3 bases are TGCGCCAGCAGCTTGGGGGACTTCACAGATACGCAGTATTTT.

This clonotype was seen at least ten times. The chain employs TRBV7-2 and TRBJ2-3; the D gene is possibly TRBD1 (6 bases). The CDR3 is 14 amino acids. Trimming cost V 3 bases and J 3 bases, with 10 bases left between them. CDR1 is SGHTA and CDR2 is FQGNSA in the germline V gene. CDR3 nucleotide sequence: TGTGCCAGCAGCTTGTGGGGGCCAACAGATACGCAGTATTTT. Translation gives CASSLWGPTDTQYF.

This clonotype was found a few times. The chain joins TRBV4-1 to TRBJ2-2, with TRBD2 identical over 11 bases. Germline assignment: CDR1 MGHRA and CDR2 YSYEKL. The CDR3 has 18 residues. V lost 1 base, J lost 1 base, and 5 bases stayed unmatched. In nucleotides, the CDR3 is TGCGCCAGCAGCCAAGGGCTAGCGGGAGGAAGGAACACCGGGGAGCTGTTTTTT. Translated: CASSQGLAGGRNTGELFF.

There are a few counts of this clonotype. The CDR3 DNA reads TGCAGTGCTAGGGCAACTAGCGGGGGAGCCTACGAGCAGTACTTC. It is translated as CSARATSGGAYEQYF. The chain uses TRBV20-1 and TRBJ2-7, with 11 bases matching TRBD2. Germline trimming cut 3 bases from V and 2 bases from J; bases unmatched to any gene: 6. The CDR3 sequence is 15 residues long. Germline values: CDR1 DFQATT, CDR2 SNEGSKA (reference sequence).

The chain combines TRBV12-3 or TRBV12-4 with TRBJ2-1; maybe TRBD1 (5 bases). This CDR3 is 13 amino acids long. V lost 2 bases, J lost 9 bases, and 11 bases lay in between. The CDR3, as DNA: TGTGCCAGCAGTTTAAAGGGGATAGGTGAGCAGTTCTTC. The encoded protein is CASSLKGIGEQFF.

This clonotype was counted between two and nine times. The chain combines TRBV18 with TRBJ2-2, with a tentative D call TRBD1 (6 bases). This CDR3 is built from 15 residues. The V and J ends lost 4 bases and 10 bases respectively, with 19 bases between them. The germline gives CDR1 KGHSH, CDR2 LQKENI. CDR3 sequence reads: CASSRYIGQSEELFF. CDR3 bases: TGTGCCAGCTCACGTTACATAGGACAGTCGGAGGAGCTGTTTTTT. Drawing the rest from reference TRBV18 and TRBJ2-2, the complete variable domain is NAGVMQNPRHLVRRRGQEARLRCSPMKGHSHVYWYRQLPEEGLKFMVYLQKENIIDESGMPKERFSAEFPKEGPSILRIQQVVRGDSAAYFCASSRYIGQSEELFFGEGSRLTVL.

This clonotype was seen many times. The rearrangement joins TRBV4-3 to TRBJ2-7; 8 nucleotides match TRBD1. The germline CDR1 and CDR2 sequences are LGHNA and YSLEER. The V gene end was trimmed by 3 bases and the J gene end by 6 bases; junction bases not matched to a gene: 4. The CDR3 spans 13 residues. This CDR3 reads CASSHDRGSEQYF. The DNA of the CDR3 is TGCGCCAGCAGCCATGACAGGGGCAGCGAGCAGTACTTC.

This clonotype was observed at least ten times. The rearrangement links TRBV20-1 to TRBJ2-3, with D unclear. Germline V gene sequence: CDR1 DFQATT, CDR2 SNEGSKA (reference sequence). The V end was cut by 0 bases, the J end by 2 bases, with 6 bases between. CDR3 length: 13 residues. The CDR3 DNA reads as TGCAGTGCTAGAGAGGTTGTCACAGATACGCAGTATTTT. As protein: CSAREVVTDTQYF.